The 19 T cell receptor beta chains listed next were all sequenced from one sample in a study of blood T cell repertoires in COVID-19. Using immunoSEQ multiplex PCR, the repertoire was profiled, and TCRdb retains in-frame clones only, with some absent. This repertoire shows roughly 150,000 clones, about 80% found once; its top ten account for approximately 18%. The sample consisted of peripheral blood. These receptor sequences come from a woman aged 80 or over with acute or convalescent COVID-19.

This clone was observed once. The V gene is TRBV20-1, the J gene TRBJ2-4; 10 nucleotides line up with TRBD2. The germline V gene encodes CDR1 DFQATT and CDR2 SNEGSKA (reference sequence). This CDR3 region has 16 residues. V lost 3 bases to trimming and J lost 1 base; unmatched junction nucleotides: 6. CDR3: CSASIASGGAKNIQYF. CDR3 bases: TGCAGTGCTAGTATCGCTAGCGGGGGTGCCAAAAACATTCAGTACTTC.

The chain joins TRBV18 to TRBJ1-1; tentative D call: TRBD1 (6 bases). V lost 6 bases and J 0 bases, leaving 17 bases between the germline ends. The CDR3 runs 16 residues. Germline-derived CDR1 and CDR2 are KGHSH and LQKENI. In DNA form, the CDR3 reads TGTGCCAGCTCTTCACGGGTGGGGGCTATGAACACTGAAGCTTTCTTT. It specifies CASSSRVGAMNTEAFF. Drawing the rest from reference TRBV18 and TRBJ1-1, the complete variable domain is NAGVMQNPRHLVRRRGQEARLRCSPMKGHSHVYWYRQLPEEGLKFMVYLQKENIIDESGMPKERFSAEFPKEGPSILRIQQVVRGDSAAYFCASSSRVGAMNTEAFFGQGTRLTVV.

V usage is TRBV30 and J usage is TRBJ1-1; 7 bases line up with TRBD1. CDR3 length equals 15 residues. V lost 1 base to trimming and J lost 4 bases; unmatched junction nucleotides: 9. The V gene's germline CDR1 is GTSNPN and CDR2 SVGIG (reference sequence). CDR3 region: CAWSDKGASRTEAFF. CDR3 DNA sequence: TGTGCCTGGAGTGATAAGGGGGCGTCACGCACTGAAGCTTTCTTT.

The chain couples TRBV4-1 to TRBJ2-2, with 11 positions matching TRBD2. With V trimmed by 2 bases and J by 7 bases, 6 bases remained unmatched. The CDR3 length is 16 residues. Germline V gives CDR1 MGHRA, CDR2 YSYEKL. The CDR3 region has the DNA TGCGCCAGCAGCCAAACCCTAGCGGGAGGTGTCGGGGAGCTGTTTTTT. Translation gives CASSQTLAGGVGELFF.

This rearrangement joins TRBV5-1 to TRBJ2-5, with D tentatively TRBD2 (5 bases). V was trimmed by 7 bases and J by 7 bases, leaving 17 bases between them. The CDR3 runs 13 residues. CDR1 SGHRS and CDR2 YFSETQ come from the germline V gene. The CDR3 sequence: CASSIRGQRTQYF. In nucleotides, the CDR3 is TGCGCCAGCTCCATTCGGGGTCAGCGGACCCAGTACTTC.

As concerns this clone: Germline and junction disagree at one end, which may indicate a read error. This chain connects TRBV7-9 to TRBJ2-4; D is perhaps TRBD1 (6 bases). The CDR3 totals 18 residues. Germline V gives CDR1 SEHNR, CDR2 FQNEAQ (reference sequence). Here the CDR3 DNA reads TGTGCCAGCGGCTTAGGTACAGGGAGTACATATGACAAAAACATTCAGTACTTC. This sequence encodes CASGLGTGSTYDKNIQYF.

This clone turned up a few times. The chain is built from TRBV7-2 and TRBJ1-3, with 9 nucleotides matching TRBD1. Germline V gene sequence: CDR1 SGHTA, CDR2 FQGNSA. The CDR3 extends over 15 amino acids. The V and J ends lost 0 bases and 8 bases, in that order; junction bases with no gene match: 5. CDR3 nucleotides: TGTGCCAGCAGCTTAGCAGGACAGGGGCGGGACACCATATATTTT. As protein: CASSLAGQGRDTIYF.

This clone appeared a single time. This chain links TRBV3-1 (or the pseudogene TRBV3-2) with TRBJ1-3, with D possibly TRBD1 on 5 matching bases. Germline CDR1 LGHDT, CDR2 YNNKEL (reference sequence). Trimming pared 5 bases from V and 4 bases from J, leaving 6 bases between. This CDR3 contains 12 residues. The CDR3 spells CASSNRGNTIYF. The DNA of the CDR3 is TGTGCCAGCAGCAACAGGGGAAACACCATATATTTT.

This clone was counted a single time. The rearrangement joins TRBV7-9 to TRBJ2-1; D is undetermined. The CDR3 consists of 13 residues. V was cut by 7 bases and J by 6 bases, with 13 bases left in between. Per the germline V gene, CDR1 is SEHNR and CDR2 is FQNEAQ (reference sequence). CDR3 nucleotide sequence: TGTGCCAGCACCTTTCGGGTTCTCAATGAGCAGTTCTTC. Protein product: CASTFRVLNEQFF.

The chain links TRBV24-1 to TRBJ2-3, with TRBD1 matching over 7 bases. After removal of 9 bases from V and 1 base from J, the junction contained 6 bases not matched to a gene. Germline CDR1 KGHDR, CDR2 SFDVKD. The CDR3 loop spans 14 amino acids. CDR3 protein: CATGDRAGTDTQYF. CDR3 sequence (DNA): TGTGCCACCGGAGACAGGGCTGGCACAGATACGCAGTATTTT.

J is TRBJ2-7 and V is TRBV4-2, with D perhaps matching TRBD2 (6 bases). Germline V gives CDR1 LGHNA, CDR2 YNFKEQ. V was shortened by 4 bases and J by 3 bases, with 10 bases between the two germline ends. CDR3 length: 13 residues. The CDR3 sequence: CASSRDLGYEQYF. The CDR3 DNA reads TGTGCCAGCAGCCGGGACTTGGGCTACGAGCAGTACTTC.

The chain combines TRBV5-4 with TRBJ2-4; TRBD2 agrees at 7 bases. CDR1 and CDR2 (germline): SGHNT, YYREEE (reference sequence). Losses at the gene ends were 2 bases for V and 3 bases for J; bases not matched to a gene: 8. The CDR3 sequence is 16 residues long. The CDR3 sequence: CASSFLLGGVKNIQYF. The DNA for the CDR3 is TGTGCCAGCAGCTTTCTTCTGGGGGGGGTCAAAAACATTCAGTACTTC.

V usage is TRBV18 and J usage is TRBJ1-6; TRBD1 is a possible D gene (5 bases). This CDR3 comprises 15 residues. CDR1 KGHSH and CDR2 LQKENI come from the germline V gene. Trimming pared 3 bases from V and 5 bases from J, leaving 11 bases between. This CDR3 is CASSPPGGNNSPLHF. The DNA for the CDR3 is TGTGCCAGCTCACCCCCCGGGGGTAATAATTCACCCCTCCACTTT.

Concerning this clone: The sample carries other DNA sequences with the same CDR3. The chain is built from TRBV3-1 (or the pseudogene TRBV3-2) and TRBJ2-7, with 9 bases aligning to TRBD1. The V and J ends lost 4 bases and 3 bases, in that order; junction bases with no gene match: 4. The CDR3 has 14 amino acids. Germline CDR1 is LGHDT and CDR2 is YNNKEL (reference sequence). CDR3 bases: TGTGCCAGCAGCCCGGGACAGGGCTACTACGAGCAGTACTTC. It encodes CASSPGQGYYEQYF.

The chain combines TRBV5-6 with TRBJ2-5, with TRBD2 matching 12 bases. The CDR3 totals 15 residues. Germline loops: CDR1 SGHDT, CDR2 YYEEEE. Germline trimming cut 4 bases from V and 5 bases from J; bases unmatched to any gene: 6. The CDR3 coding sequence is TGTGCCAGCAGCCCTGGACTAGCGGGAACTGAGACCCAGTACTTC. It encodes CASSPGLAGTETQYF. The whole variable domain, remainder taken from reference TRBV5-6 and TRBJ2-5, is DAGVTQSPTHLIKTRGQQVTLRCSPKSGHDTVSWYQQALGQGPQFIFQYYEEEERQRGNFPDRFSGHQFPNYSSELNVNALLLGDSALYLCASSPGLAGTETQYFGPGTRLLVL.

As DNA, the CDR3 is TGTGCCAGCAGCCAAGATCTCCAGGGCAATTCACCCCTCCACTTT. As protein: CASSQDLQGNSPLHF. The chain recombines TRBV14 with TRBJ1-6, with D tentatively TRBD1 (5 bases). Trimming pared 0 bases from V and 7 bases from J, leaving 10 bases between. Germline values: CDR1 SGHDN, CDR2 FVKESK. CDR3 length: 15 residues. Using reference TRBV14 and TRBJ1-6 for the parts outside the CDR3, the full variable domain is EAGVTQFPSHSVIEKGQTVTLRCDPISGHDNLYWYRRVMGKEIKFLLHFVKESKQDESGMPNNRFLAERTGGTYSTLKVQPAELEDSGVYFCASSQDLQGNSPLHFGNGTRLTVT.

The sample holds a few counts of this clone. The CDR3 coding sequence is TGCGCCAGCAACCCCTTTAGCGGGAGCTCCTACAATGAGCAGTTCTTC. As protein: CASNPFSGSSYNEQFF. The gene calls are TRBV4-1 and TRBJ2-1, with 9 bases that match TRBD2. V shed 7 bases, J shed 0 bases, and the junction held 7 bases outside the gene matches. Per the germline V gene, CDR1 is MGHRA and CDR2 is YSYEKL. There are 16 residues in the CDR3.

The V and J genes are TRBV28 and TRBJ2-2; D not certain. In germline, CDR1 is MDHEN, CDR2 SYDVKM. The CDR3 has 12 residues. The ends were cut back, 8 bases at V and 0 bases at J, with 4 bases in the middle. The CDR3, as DNA: TGTGCCAGCTGTACGAACACCGGGGAGCTGTTTTTT. Translated, it gives CASCTNTGELFF.

This CDR3 is CASSAFPGIRGEKLFF. The CDR3 DNA is TGTGCCAGCAGCGCGTTCCCCGGGATCCGGGGTGAAAAACTGTTTTTT. The chain is built from TRBV5-6 and TRBJ1-4; the D is unclear. Germline V gene sequence: CDR1 SGHDT, CDR2 YYEEEE. V dropped 4 bases and J dropped 7 bases, with 20 bases sitting between them. CDR3 length: 16 residues.